Detailed here is one T cell receptor beta chain. What it binds is not known. Assay: immunoSEQ multiplex PCR; the TCRdb copy retains only in-frame clones and omits some. Altogether 45,000 to 50,000 clones are present, about 85% being singletons, with the ten largest covering 40% to 65%. With baseline, cycle 4 day 1, and cycle 7 day 1 as timepoints, blood was sampled. The data are from a study of OX40 agonist ivuxolimab in advanced cancers. Broader study findings: With doses of 0.1-3.0 mg/kg, partial responders showed among the lowest clonal expansion.

CDR3 length equals 15 residues. CDR1 KGHSH and CDR2 LQKENI come from the germline V gene. Trimming cost V 2 bases and J 2 bases, with 10 bases left between them. The chain carries TRBV18 and TRBJ1-3, with no clear D. The source material was CD4+ or CD8+ T cells sorted from blood, sampled in a trial of the OX40 agonist ivuxolimab. The TCR sequence derives from an adult with an advanced solid tumor such as melanoma, head and neck, liver or kidney cancer. The DNA of the CDR3 is TGTGCCAGCTCACCAGACCCCTTCACTGGAAACACCATATATTTT. This translates into CASSPDPFTGNTIYF.